The entry that follows covers one T cell receptor beta chain sequence. Its cognate antigen is unknown. This PCR relied on a set of 60 Vbeta primers and 13 Jbeta primers. Clones were sequenced by immunoSEQ multiplex PCR, and TCRdb holds only the in-frame ones, with some missing. This sample has about 100,000 clones, with roughly 77% found just once. This sample is part of a study of cytomegalovirus exposure and HLA in healthy donors. Broader study findings: The records held CMV serostatus as the only immune exposure information. Within an earlier analysis, most TCR beta V segments proved productive either about 87% or about 30% of the time. Reports indicate that TCR beta sequences accurately predicted the HLA-A and HLA-B alleles of most subjects.

The sequence was collected from a man aged 25 to 40 in good health and CMV-seronegative. The sample was PBMCs.

The CDR3 here is CAGDTGELFF. For the CDR3, the DNA is TGTGCCGGAGACACCGGGGAGCTGTTTTTT. This chain connects TRBV7-9 to TRBJ2-2; D gene ambiguous. Germline-derived CDR1 and CDR2 are SEHNR and FQNEAQ (reference sequence). The V end lost 11 bases, the J end lost 3 bases, and 4 bases lay between the germline ends. The CDR3 has 10 amino acids. The full variable domain, in which reference TRBV7-9 and TRBJ2-2 provide the parts outside the CDR3, is DTGVSQNPRHKITKRGQNVTFRCDPISEHNRLYWYRQTLGQGPEFLTYFQNEAQLEKSRLLSDRFSAERPKGSFSTLEIQRTEQGDSAMYLCAGDTGELFFGEGSRLTVL.